There are many counts of the clone carrying this T cell receptor beta chain. Its cognate antigen is unknown. This record comes from a study of Graves' ophthalmopathy and Graves' hyperthyroidism. Study findings and constraints: Most expanded clonotypes from thyroid (those above 0.001 frequency) were also found in blood.

Trimming left V 0 bases short and J 7 bases short, with 16 bases between. Germline loops: CDR1 DFQATT, CDR2 SNEGSKA (reference sequence). The CDR3 totals 16 residues. CDR3 regions of TCR beta were amplified from RNA transcripts. Scientists carried out first-round RT-PCR using HTBI primers and then a second-round multiplex PCR. MiXCR was run by TCRdb on the multiplex PCR reads, yielding one entry per CDR3 protein. The repertoire has 450,000 to 600,000 distinct CDR3 sequences, 35% to 40% of them found once; the top ten carry roughly 4%. Patients newly diagnosed with hyperthyroidism, under 2 months' duration, were aged 18 to 65, the study reports. Enrollment excluded any patients with other autoimmune diseases, uncontrolled infections, pregnancy or lactation.

The sequenced material came from peripheral blood or thyroid tissue (not recorded which). V is TRBV20-1 and J is TRBJ1-6; D remains ambiguous. The origin of this receptor is an adult man with Graves' hyperthyroidism. CDR3 DNA sequence: TGCAGTGCTAGAGATGTTAAGGGAAATGTAAATTCACCCCTCCACTTT. Translated, it gives CSARDVKGNVNSPLHF.